These 11 T cell receptor beta chains came from one sample sequenced in a study of T cell repertoires in cytomegalovirus infection. From the reads, TCRdb called clonotypes with MiXCR, one entry per CDR3 protein. The sample has around 210,000 distinct CDR3 sequences, around 6.2% seen once. Sample: PBMCs. These receptors originate from a human donor in good health (CMV status not recorded). Some clones in this sample may be carry-over from other donors' samples.

This chain connects TRBV25-1 to TRBJ1-1; no clear D. Germline CDR1 reads MGHDK; CDR2 reads SYGVNS. The ends were cut back, 6 bases at V and 2 bases at J, with 10 bases in the middle. The CDR3 runs to 13 residues. This CDR3 reads CASRVRSNTEAFF. CDR3 nucleotide sequence: TGTGCCAGCAGGGTTCGGAGTAACACTGAAGCTTTCTTT.

This clonotype was counted ten times or more. The chain combines TRBV5-1 with TRBJ1-2; weak D call: TRBD1 (6 bases). V was pared by 2 bases and J by 0 bases, with 11 bases between. Germline loops: CDR1 SGHRS, CDR2 YFSETQ. This CDR3 has 15 amino acids. In nucleotides, the CDR3 is TGCGCCAGCAGCTTTGGACAGAACCCTAACTATGGCTACACCTTC. Amino acids: CASSFGQNPNYGYTF.

The sample holds many counts of this clonotype. The J gene is TRBJ2-2, the V gene TRBV20-1; 11 nucleotides agree with TRBD2. V lost 3 bases, J lost 6 bases, and 6 bases stayed unmatched. This CDR3 spans 15 amino acids. In germline, CDR1 is DFQATT, CDR2 SNEGSKA (reference sequence). CDR3 bases: TGCAGTGCTAGTATAGCGGGGGGGCGCTCCGGGGAGCTGTTTTTT. Its translation is CSASIAGGRSGELFF.

This clonotype was recorded many times. The chain is built from TRBV14 and TRBJ1-2; 9 nucleotides line up with TRBD1. J was trimmed by 4 bases and V by 4 bases; bases with no gene match: 13. The CDR3 runs to 17 residues. Germline CDR1 SGHDN, CDR2 FVKESK. The CDR3 DNA is TGTGCCAGCAGCCCCGGACCGGGACAGGGAAGTCTCTATGGCTACACCTTC. As protein: CASSPGPGQGSLYGYTF.

This clonotype was counted between two and nine times. CDR3 nucleotides: TGTGCCAGCAGCCGGACAGGGATACCTGACGAGCAGTACTTC. It encodes CASSRTGIPDEQYF. This chain joins TRBV7-9 and TRBJ2-7, with TRBD1 identical over 8 bases. Germline assignment: CDR1 SEHNR and CDR2 FQNEAQ (reference sequence). The CDR3 is 14 residues long. After removal of 5 bases from V and 5 bases from J, the junction contained 8 bases not matched to a gene.

This clonotype has a count of ten or more. The CDR3 coding sequence is TGTGCCAGCAGTTCTCCCCGGGACAGGGGTCACAATGAGCAGTTCTTC. Its protein product is CASSSPRDRGHNEQFF. This sequence joins TRBV6-2 or TRBV6-3 and TRBJ2-1, with 10 bases identical to TRBD1. This CDR3 region has 16 residues. The germline V gene has CDR1 MNHEY and CDR2 SVGEGT. V lost 4 bases, J lost 5 bases, and 8 bases stayed unmatched.

This clonotype was picked up many times. The chain is built from TRBV7-2 and TRBJ1-2; D is ambiguous. The CDR3 sequence is 13 residues long. The ends were cut back, 5 bases at V and 6 bases at J, with 13 bases in the middle. Germline V gene lookup returns CDR1 SGHTA and CDR2 FQGNSA. The DNA of the CDR3 is TGTGCCAGCAGCCGATACATGATCGATGGCTACACCTTC. Protein product: CASSRYMIDGYTF.

This clonotype came up many times. The chain links TRBV7-8 to TRBJ2-5; 9 bases fit TRBD2. Germline CDR1 and CDR2: SGHVS and FQNEAQ. The CDR3 is made up of 15 amino acids. The ends lost 5 bases at V and 6 bases at J; junction bases unmatched: 10. Here the CDR3 DNA reads TGTGCCAGCAGCCCCGACCGGACTAGCGCCAAGACCCAGTACTTC. Translating it yields CASSPDRTSAKTQYF.

At least ten counts were recorded for this clonotype. The chain recombines TRBV7-6 with TRBJ1-2; D unresolved. Germline CDR1 reads SGHVS; CDR2 reads FNYEAQ. Trimming took 1 base from V and 7 from J, leaving 19 bases between them. This CDR3 is 16 amino acids long. The DNA for the CDR3 is TGTGCCAGCAGCTTAGGATTGGGCAGTCCCAAGGGTGGCTACACCTTC. This codes for CASSLGLGSPKGGYTF.

This clonotype was seen many times. The rearrangement joins TRBV7-8 to TRBJ1-2; 7 bases agree with TRBD1. V gave up 3 bases and J gave up 1 base; unmatched junction bases: 11. In germline, CDR1 is SGHVS, CDR2 FQNEAQ. The CDR3 is 17 residues long. This CDR3 reads CASSFTTGTDLNYGYTF. The CDR3 DNA is TGTGCCAGCAGCTTTACCACGGGGACAGACCTTAACTATGGCTACACCTTC.

There are many counts of this clonotype. The J gene is TRBJ2-5, the V gene TRBV7-9; TRBD2 matches 11 bases. The germline gives CDR1 SEHNR, CDR2 FQNEAQ (reference sequence). V lost 4 bases to trimming and J lost 3 bases; unmatched junction nucleotides: 4. This CDR3 is 15 amino acids long. As DNA, the CDR3 is TGTGCCAGCAGCTCCGGGACTAGCGGCAAAGAGACCCAGTACTTC. Amino acids: CASSSGTSGKETQYF.